This paragraph reports one T cell receptor (beta chain). Its target is unknown. These data originate in a study of shared clonotypes between healthy human individuals. Overall study findings and caveats: Researchers found naive subsets generally carried larger estimated richness than memory subsets. Clonotypes which were not shared had lower generation probabilities than clonotypes that all four donors shared.

The table came from immunoSEQ multiplex PCR; TCRdb's copy has only in-frame clones and leaves some out. The table shows over a million clones, with more than 60% occurring only once. Negatively enriched CD4+ T cells were divided by CD45RA into naive and memory. Per germline, CDR1 KGHSH and CDR2 LQKENI. Trimming took 4 bases from V and 3 from J; bases not matched to a gene: 18. This CDR3 has 18 residues. This clonotype was sampled from a man between 18 and 35 years old in good health. This chain joins TRBV18 and TRBJ2-7; the match to TRBD1 covers 7 bases. The sample taken for sequencing was memory CD4+ T cells sorted from blood. Sample subset: CD45RA-negative fraction. The CDR3: CASSLPLSHRGSGYEQYF. DNA of the CDR3: TGTGCCAGCTCACTTCCATTATCGCACAGGGGATCCGGCTACGAGCAGTACTTC. The whole variable domain, remainder taken from reference TRBV18 and TRBJ2-7, is NAGVMQNPRHLVRRRGQEARLRCSPMKGHSHVYWYRQLPEEGLKFMVYLQKENIIDESGMPKERFSAEFPKEGPSILRIQQVVRGDSAAYFCASSLPLSHRGSGYEQYFGPGTRLTVT.